This T cell receptor (beta chain) stems from a study of OX40 agonist ivuxolimab in advanced cancers. At the level of the whole study: Ivuxolimab was an agonistic, fully human IgG2 monoclonal antibody directed against OX40 (CD134), a costimulatory receptor. Prior anti-PD-1, anti-PD-L1 or anti-CTLA-4 therapy was permitted, and checkpoint inhibitors had been received by about 44% of dose-escalation patients. The paper describes the monotherapy dose-escalation part (N of about 54 patients) of the phase I trial of ivuxolimab. Peripheral TCRbeta sequencing aimed to test whether ivuxolimab altered TCR sequence diversity and caused clonal T-cell expansion. In the dose-escalation cohort, 75% to 90% of patients were male, and the mean age was roughly 60 years with a range of about 23 to 79. Three dose-escalation patients achieved partial responses, one with hepatocellular carcinoma and two with cutaneous melanoma. Among the 52 dose-escalation patients, 19 had hepatocellular carcinoma, approximately 15 melanoma, 9 renal cell carcinoma and 9 head and neck cancer. Intravenous ivuxolimab was administered to patients every 2 weeks at six dose levels: 0.01, 0.1, 0.3, 1.5, 3 and 10 mg/kg. Here is what the overall study found, with its caveats: After ivuxolimab, CD8+ T cells had more expanded clones than CD4+ T cells on average. Low levels of normalized T-cell clonal expansion were also seen in some patients who did not respond. Which antigens the clonally expanded peripheral T cells were specific for was not determined. At doses of 0.1 to 3.0 mg/kg, clonal expansion of both CD4+ and CD8+ blood T cells was observed from baseline to week 6. In the 0.1-3.0 mg/kg groups, partial responders were among the patients with the lowest normalized peripheral clonal expansion, particularly in CD8+ T cells.

Trimming leaves V shorter by 6 bases and J shorter by 2 bases, with the junction holding 9 bases beyond the gene matches. CDR3 length: 15 amino acids, cysteine to phenylalanine. The only DNA kept is the CDR3, 45 bases in frame from the first base. Via the germline V gene, CDR1 is SGHVS and CDR2 FQNEAQ. A word on this clone: No cognate antigen has been identified for it. One base away there is no much larger clone; base qualities are not given.

Patients with a history of autoimmune disease or receiving systemic immunosuppression were excluded from the trial. Peripheral blood for TCR sequencing was drawn from every dose cohort at baseline, at cycle 4 day 1 and at cycle 7 day 1. Samples came from an open-label, multicenter, first-in-human phase I dose-escalation trial of ivuxolimab. The trial enrolled adults with locally advanced or metastatic head and neck squamous cell, hepatocellular, melanoma or renal cell carcinoma. Before TCR sequencing, CD4+ T cells and CD8+ T cells from peripheral blood were sorted into separate populations. For sequencing of the TCRbeta CDR3 region, genomic DNA was extracted from the sorted cells. TCRbeta CDR3 regions were sequenced using the immunoSEQ Assay. TCRdb's version of the immuneACCESS table is confined to in-frame rearrangements and falls short of the full clone set. An unresolved V gene accounts for under half of the shortfall where checked; the remainder is of unknown origin. In all, the sample holds fewer than 70,000 clones, and around 90% of those were seen once. Clones ranked in the top ten supply roughly 0.45% of the sample.

This sample comprised CD4+ or CD8+ T cells sorted from blood, obtained in a trial of the OX40 agonist ivuxolimab. This chain is built from TRBV7-8 and TRBJ1-1, with 7 middle bases fitting TRBD1. The receptor comes from an adult with an advanced solid tumor such as melanoma, head and neck, liver or kidney cancer. Here the CDR3 is given as CASSTNRDRNTEAFF. Here is the DNA: TGTGCCAGCAGTACAAACCGGGACAGAAACACTGAAGCTTTCTTT.